This entry describes one TCR beta chain. Its antigen remains unknown. PCR was performed using 60 Vbeta and 13 Jbeta primers. Clones were sequenced by immunoSEQ multiplex PCR, and TCRdb holds only the in-frame ones, with some missing. Of hundreds of thousands of clones in the sample, approximately 84% were seen once. The sample originates from a study of cytomegalovirus exposure and HLA in healthy donors. Study-wide results and limits: In a later analysis, parvovirus B19, influenza, CMV and Epstein-Barr virus appeared linked to several top co-occurrence clusters. Prior analysis indicated that the majority of TCR beta V segments exhibited productivity approximately 90% or approximately 30% of the time. More than 150 TCR beta chains were listed as cytomegalovirus-associated.

This CDR3 spans 15 amino acids. Germline lookup yields CDR1 SGHRS and CDR2 YFSETQ. The ends were cut back, 0 bases at V and 1 base at J, with 10 bases in the middle. The TCR comes from a girl aged 2 to 9 in good health and CMV-seronegative. The sequencing sample was made of PBMCs. The chain carries TRBV5-1 and TRBJ2-5, with D tentatively TRBD2 (6 bases). CDR3 nucleotide sequence: TGCGCCAGCAGCTTGGTCGGGGGATCCCAAGAGACCCAGTACTTC. It translates to CASSLVGGSQETQYF.